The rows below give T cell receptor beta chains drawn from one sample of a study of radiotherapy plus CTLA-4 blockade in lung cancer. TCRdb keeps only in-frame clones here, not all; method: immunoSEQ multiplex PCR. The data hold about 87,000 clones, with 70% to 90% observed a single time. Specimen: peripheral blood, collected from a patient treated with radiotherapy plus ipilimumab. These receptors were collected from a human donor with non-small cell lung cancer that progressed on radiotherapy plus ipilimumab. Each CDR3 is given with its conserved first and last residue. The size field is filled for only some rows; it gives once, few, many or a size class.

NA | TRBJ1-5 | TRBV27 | CASSTRTGLNQPQHF
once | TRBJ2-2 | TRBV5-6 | CASSLEPGAAGELFF
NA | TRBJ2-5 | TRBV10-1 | CASSGTGTPQYF
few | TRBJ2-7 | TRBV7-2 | CASSLVAGEAYEQYF
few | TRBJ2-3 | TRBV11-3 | CASSVTGTTRHTDTQYF
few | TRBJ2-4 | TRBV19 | CASRSRGAVKNIQYF
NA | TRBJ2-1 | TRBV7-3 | CASSSPGRNNEQFF
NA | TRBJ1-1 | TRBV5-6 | CASSSTGATEAFF
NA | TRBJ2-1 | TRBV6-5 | CASSSIASSYNEQFF
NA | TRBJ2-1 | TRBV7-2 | CASSSTSGRVIYEQFF
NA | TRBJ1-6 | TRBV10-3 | CARLVSDSPLHF
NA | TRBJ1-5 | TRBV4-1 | CASSQVGWGGNQPQHF
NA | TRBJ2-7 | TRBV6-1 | CASSEAHERTGNYEQYF
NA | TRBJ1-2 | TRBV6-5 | CASRRQGGSGYTF
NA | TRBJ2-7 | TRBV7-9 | CASSPPGRNLEQYF
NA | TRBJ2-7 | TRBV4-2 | CASSQDEVREQYF
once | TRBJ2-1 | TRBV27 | CASSAPGLAVNEQFF
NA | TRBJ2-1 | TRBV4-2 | CASSHDRVGDEQFF
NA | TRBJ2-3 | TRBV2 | CASRGPSTDTQYF
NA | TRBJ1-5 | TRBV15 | CATSPRDRGIYQPQHF
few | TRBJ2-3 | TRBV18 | CASSSGLVGTDTQYF
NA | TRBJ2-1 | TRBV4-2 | CASSGGPEQFF
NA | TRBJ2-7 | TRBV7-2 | CASSSERGGTYEQYF
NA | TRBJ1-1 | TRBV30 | CAWMLTFNTEAFF
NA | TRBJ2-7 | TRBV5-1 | CASSTGLAGGPRSSYEQYF
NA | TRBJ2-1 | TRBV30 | CAWLAGGLNEQFF